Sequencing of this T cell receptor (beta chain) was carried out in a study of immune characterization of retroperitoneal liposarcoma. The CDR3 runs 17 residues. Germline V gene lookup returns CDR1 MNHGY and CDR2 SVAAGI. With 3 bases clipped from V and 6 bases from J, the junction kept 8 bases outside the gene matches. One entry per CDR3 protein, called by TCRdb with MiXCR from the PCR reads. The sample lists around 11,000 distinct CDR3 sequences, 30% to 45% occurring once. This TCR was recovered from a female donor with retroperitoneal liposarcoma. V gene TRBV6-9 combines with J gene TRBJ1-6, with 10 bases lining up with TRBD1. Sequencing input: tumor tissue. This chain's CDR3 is CASSYRTTGGLNSPLHF. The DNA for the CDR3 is TGTGCCAGCAGTTACCGGACGACAGGGGGCCTTAATTCACCCCTCCACTTT.